This TCR beta chain came from a study of CD8+ T cells in alopecia areata. Study-level background: Treated patients received oral tofacitinib, 5 to 10 mg twice daily.

From alopecia areata patients, lesional scalp punch biopsies and peripheral blood were collected. A remark on this clone: As yet, its antigen is unknown.

Sequencing relied on a cDNA template that was reverse transcribed from extracted RNA. The method was immunoSEQ multiplex PCR; TCRdb's version includes in-frame clones alone and lacks a portion of them. The sample yields 100,000 to 150,000 clones, 49% seen once. CDR1 is SQVTM and CDR2 is ANQGSEA in the germline V gene. This CDR3 is 12 amino acids long. V was trimmed by 4 bases and J by 3 bases, leaving 10 bases between them. Findings of the study overall: Clonality was higher in lesional than normal scalp, especially in alopecia totalis/universalis. Patients shared TCRs less clearly than mice did, possibly for HLA-related reasons.

The TCR was taken from a human donor with alopecia areata. The chain is built from TRBV29-1 and TRBJ2-7; possibly TRBD2 for D (5 bases). The sequences come from CD8+ T cells sorted from blood, collected at week 0. CDR3 nucleotides: TGCAGCGTTGCCGGGGAATACTACGAGCAGTACTTC. This encodes CSVAGEYYEQYF.